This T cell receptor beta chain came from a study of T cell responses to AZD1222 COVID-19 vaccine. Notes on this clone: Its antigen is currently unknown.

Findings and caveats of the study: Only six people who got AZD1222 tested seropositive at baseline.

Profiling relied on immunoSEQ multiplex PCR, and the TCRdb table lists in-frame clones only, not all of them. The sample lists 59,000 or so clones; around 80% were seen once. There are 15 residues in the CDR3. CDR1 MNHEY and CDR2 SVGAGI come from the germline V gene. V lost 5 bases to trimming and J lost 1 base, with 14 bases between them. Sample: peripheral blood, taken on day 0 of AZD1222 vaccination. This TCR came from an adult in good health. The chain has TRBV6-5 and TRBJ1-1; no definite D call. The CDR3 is CASSQRRYQNTEAFF. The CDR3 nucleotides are TGTGCCAGCAGTCAACGCCGATACCAGAACACTGAAGCTTTCTTT.